One and the same sample provided the 6 T cell receptor beta chains below, sequenced in a study of blood T cell repertoires in COVID-19. Profiling relied on immunoSEQ multiplex PCR, and the TCRdb table lists in-frame clones only, not all of them. The table has over 100,000 clones, 80% to 85% seen once. Sequencing was performed on peripheral blood. The source of these receptors is a woman aged 60 to 75 with active or convalescent COVID-19.

In this sample, this clone turned up once. The V and J genes are TRBV30 and TRBJ1-3, with D possibly matching TRBD1 (6 bases). Looked up from germline, CDR1 is GTSNPN and CDR2 is SVGIG (reference sequence). V lost 4 bases to trimming and J lost 0 bases, with 13 bases between them. This CDR3 region has 15 residues. In DNA, the CDR3 is TGTGCCTGGATCCTACAGGGCCTCTCTGGAAACACCATATATTTT. The encoded protein is CAWILQGLSGNTIYF.

This clone occurred once. J is TRBJ1-2 and V is TRBV4-2; no reliable D call. In germline, CDR1 is LGHNA, CDR2 YNFKEQ. Deletions cut 0 bases from V and 8 bases from J, with 19 bases between. This CDR3 comprises 16 residues. CDR3 sequence reads: CASSQDQDPTPRGYTF. The CDR3 coding sequence is TGTGCCAGCAGCCAAGATCAAGATCCCACTCCTCGGGGCTACACCTTC.

The J gene is TRBJ2-5, the V gene TRBV11-2; TRBD1 might be the D (6 bases). In germline, CDR1 is SGHAT, CDR2 FQNNGV. The V gene lost 1 base and the J gene lost 5 bases, with 20 bases spanning the gap. CDR3 size: 17 residues. DNA for the CDR3: TGTGCCAGCAGCTTAGGACACTCAGGGGAAGGTTGGGAGACCCAGTACTTC. It is translated as CASSLGHSGEGWETQYF.

The chain couples TRBV28 to TRBJ1-1; 10 nucleotides match TRBD1. The CDR3 consists of 14 residues. V shed 10 bases, J shed 5 bases, and the junction held 10 bases outside the gene matches. From germline, CDR1 is MDHEN and CDR2 SYDVKM. This chain's CDR3 is CATGRQGARTEAFF. In DNA, the CDR3 is TGTGCCACCGGAAGACAGGGGGCGCGTACTGAAGCTTTCTTT.

The rearrangement uses TRBV6-6 and TRBJ2-1; 7 positions match TRBD2. CDR1 and CDR2 from the germline V gene are MNHNY and SVGAGI (reference sequence). The ends lost 5 bases at V and 3 bases at J; junction bases unmatched: 19. The CDR3 runs to 19 residues. The CDR3 loop reads CASSPARRGEMGVYNEQFF. The CDR3 nucleotides are TGTGCCAGCAGTCCCGCCAGACGGGGGGAAATGGGTGTCTACAATGAGCAGTTCTTC.

This rearrangement joins TRBV7-3 to TRBJ2-2, with TRBD2 matching 9 bases. V shed 5 bases and J 4 bases; nucleotides not matched to a gene: 2. This CDR3 has 14 amino acids. In germline, CDR1 is SGHTA, CDR2 FQGTGA. The CDR3: CASSRRGGTGELFF. The CDR3 nucleotides are TGTGCCAGCAGCAGGCGGGGGGGCACCGGGGAGCTGTTTTTT.